What follows is one TCR beta chain and its context. The sample is drawn from a study of shared clonotypes between healthy human individuals. For the study at large: The plates for each donor numbered three CD4 naive, three CD4 memory, two CD8 naive and one CD8 memory.

Genomic DNA from each subset was divided evenly over several immunoSEQ plates. Repertoires were generated with immunoSEQ multiplex PCR, while TCRdb's copy carries only in-frame clones and drops some. The sample records approximately 1.4 million clones, approximately 98% being singletons. In germline, CDR1 is LNHDA, CDR2 SQIVND (reference sequence). The CDR3 is 14 residues long. Germline trimming cut 6 bases from V and 7 bases from J; bases unmatched to any gene: 9. The sequenced sample consisted of naive CD4+ T cells sorted from blood. The subset here: CD45RA+ positively selected. The gene calls are TRBV19 and TRBJ1-5; TRBD1 matches 7 bases. The receptor comes from a man aged 25-45 years in good health. The CDR3 loop is CASRGGQVSQPQHF. In nucleotides, the CDR3 is TGTGCCAGTAGGGGAGGACAGGTCAGCCAGCCCCAGCATTTT.